This entry features one TCR beta chain sequence. The antigen is unknown. The data derive from a study of vaccination effects on CD4 cells after COVID-19. General study findings and limits: Only 1 of 255 vaccine-induced clones from healthy vaccinees cross-reacted with common cold coronaviruses. Late in the post-vaccination period, infection-induced and vaccine-induced clones underwent marked clonal contraction.

The table came from immunoSEQ multiplex PCR; TCRdb's copy has only in-frame clones and leaves some out. The table has 26,000 or so clones, roughly 74% seen once. Unmatched junction bases numbered 7, after V lost 1 base and J lost 4 bases. CDR1 SEHNR and CDR2 FQNEAQ come from the germline V gene (reference sequence). There are 16 residues in the CDR3. Antigen-specific CD4+ T cells expanded by the ViraFEST assay with viral peptide pools were then sequenced. The culture ran for about 11 days, and then CD4+ T cells were isolated. None of these healthy vaccinees had been infected with SARS-CoV-2 before vaccination. The researchers cultured 1.5 million to 2 million PBMC per well with about 10 IU/ml IL-2 and roughly 9.4 ug/ml peptides. In the cultures, half the medium was exchanged for IL-2 medium on days 3 and 7.

This material consisted of CD4+ T cells from PBMCs cultured with HCoV-NL63 spike peptides, taken before COVID-19 vaccination. The chain employs TRBV7-9 and TRBJ2-5; 9 positions agree with TRBD2. The source is a human donor who received a COVID-19 vaccine. The CDR3 spells CASSLGSGRIGETQYF. In DNA form, the CDR3 reads TGTGCCAGCAGCTTAGGGAGCGGGAGGATCGGAGAGACCCAGTACTTC.